A single sample is the source of the 26 T cell receptor beta chains below, sequenced in a study of hypomethylating agent response in myelodysplastic syndrome. Libraries were prepared by immunoSEQ multiplex PCR; TCRdb keeps only in-frame clonotypes and omits some of them. Of roughly 4,500 clones listed, roughly 84% were seen once; the top ten hold around 28%. The sequencing here drew on bone marrow, taken before or after starting hypomethylating agent treatment for myelodysplastic syndrome (not recorded which). The source of these receptors is a human donor with myelodysplastic syndrome.

The V call is TRBV6-1, the J call TRBJ1-6; D ambiguous. Germline V gene data show CDR1 as MNHNS and CDR2 as SASEGT. This CDR3 region has 10 residues. Trimming shortened V by 7 bases and J by 5 bases, and 0 bases separated the two germline ends. The CDR3 DNA reads TGTGCCAGCAATAATTCACCCCTCCACTTT. Translating it yields CASNNSPLHF.

The V call is TRBV7-9, the J call TRBJ2-5; 11 bases map to TRBD2. V trimming: 3 bases; J trimming: 3 bases; junction bases outside the gene matches: 0. Germline V lookup: CDR1 SEHNR, CDR2 FQNEAQ (reference sequence). The CDR3 has 14 amino acids. In nucleotides, the CDR3 is TGTGCCAGCAGCTTGGGACTAGCGGAAGAGACCCAGTACTTC. The encoded protein is CASSLGLAEETQYF.

The genes are TRBV7-2 and TRBJ1-5; D remains unclear. The CDR3 is made up of 15 amino acids. Germline V gene lookup returns CDR1 SGHTA and CDR2 FQGNSA. V lost 3 bases and J lost 4, with 13 bases in between. This CDR3 is CASSFGRSENQPQHF. In DNA form, the CDR3 reads TGTGCCAGCAGCTTCGGCCGGAGTGAGAATCAGCCCCAGCATTTT.

The chain employs TRBV10-3 and TRBJ2-3; D unclear. Germline CDR1 reads ENHRY; CDR2 reads SYGVKD. With 6 bases removed from V and 2 bases from J, the gap between germline ends came to 12 bases. The CDR3 length is 14 residues. The DNA of the CDR3 is TGTGCCATCAGGTCTTTGGGCAACACAGATACGCAGTATTTT. Amino acid sequence: CAIRSLGNTDTQYF.

This chain uses TRBV7-3 with TRBJ2-3; 10 bases match TRBD2. Germline V CDR1 and CDR2: SGHTA, FQGTGA. The CDR3 runs 15 residues. Trimming removed 3 bases from V and 2 bases from J; junction bases left unmatched: 2. CDR3 region: CASSFTSGNTDTQYF. DNA for the CDR3: TGTGCCAGCAGCTTTACTAGCGGGAACACAGATACGCAGTATTTT.

This clone was seen once. J is TRBJ2-7 and V is TRBV6-5; the D gene could be TRBD1 or TRBD2 (5 bases each). V was shortened by 2 bases and J by 2 bases, with 10 bases between the two germline ends. The length of the CDR3 is 14 residues. Per the germline V gene, CDR1 is MNHEY and CDR2 is SVGAGI. This CDR3 reads CASSYGTAPYEQYF. CDR3 DNA sequence: TGTGCCAGCAGTTACGGGACGGCCCCCTACGAGCAGTACTTC.

This sequence joins TRBV5-1 and TRBJ1-2, with a weak D call TRBD1 (5 bases). Trimming removed 4 bases at V and 4 bases at J, with 20 bases between. The V gene's germline CDR1 is SGHRS and CDR2 YFSETQ. CDR3 length equals 16 residues. CDR3 bases: TGCGCCAGCAGCCCCATCATAGGAGGGGTGAGCTATGGCTACACCTTC. Residues: CASSPIIGGVSYGYTF.

This sequence joins TRBV6-5 and TRBJ1-1; D not certain. Germline V gene lookup returns CDR1 MNHEY and CDR2 SVGAGI. The germline V and J ends were trimmed by 0 bases and 1 base, with 9 bases remaining between them. CDR3 length: 15 amino acids. DNA for the CDR3: TGTGCCAGCAGTTACTCCGTTCCTCCGAACACTGAAGCTTTCTTT. This encodes CASSYSVPPNTEAFF.

The genes are TRBV7-9 and TRBJ1-4; possibly TRBD1 for D (5 bases). This CDR3 is 16 amino acids long. Germline V lookup: CDR1 SEHNR, CDR2 FQNEAQ (reference sequence). V lost 3 bases and J 0 bases, leaving 11 bases between the germline ends. The CDR3 here is CASSLKGYATNEKLFF. The CDR3 DNA follows: TGTGCCAGCAGCTTGAAGGGGTATGCAACTAATGAAAAACTGTTTTTT.

The chain recombines TRBV6-5 with TRBJ1-2, with a tentative D call TRBD1 (5 bases). The CDR3 has 14 residues. CDR1 and CDR2 (germline): MNHEY, SVGAGI. V was clipped by 2 bases and J by 5 bases, with 12 bases between them. CDR3 in DNA: TGTGCCAGCAGTTACGGTGTGGAGGGGTATGGCTACACCTTC. It is translated as CASSYGVEGYGYTF.

V gene TRBV25-1 combines with J gene TRBJ1-1; D not resolved. The CDR3 has 14 amino acids. V gave up 4 bases and J gave up 1 base, with 10 bases separating them. Germline V gene data show CDR1 as MGHDK and CDR2 as SYGVNS. CDR3 in amino acids: CASSAVGRNTEAFF. The CDR3 DNA follows: TGTGCCAGCAGTGCAGTCGGGAGGAACACTGAAGCTTTCTTT.

The DNA of the CDR3 is TGTGCCAGCAGCTTCTCAGGGGTTACTGAAGCTTTCTTT. Protein sequence: CASSFSGVTEAFF. The chain joins TRBV11-2 to TRBJ1-1; a possible D gene is TRBD1 (6 bases). The CDR3 consists of 13 residues. CDR1 is SGHAT and CDR2 is FQNNGV in the germline V gene. Trimming shortened V by 3 bases and J by 5 bases, and 10 bases separated the two germline ends.

The CDR3 reads CASSFDRDTEAFF. The CDR3 DNA is TGCGCCAGCAGCTTCGACAGGGACACTGAAGCTTTCTTT. This rearrangement joins TRBV5-1 to TRBJ1-1; TRBD1 matches at 7 bases. J gave up 3 bases and V 2 bases, and 1 base lay outside the gene matches. CDR1 SGHRS and CDR2 YFSETQ come from the germline V gene. This CDR3 region has 13 residues.

The chain recombines TRBV7-9 with TRBJ2-7; 7 nucleotides agree with TRBD2. CDR1 and CDR2 (germline): SEHNR, FQNEAQ (reference sequence). J gave up 4 bases and V 2 bases, and 14 bases lay outside the gene matches. The CDR3 runs to 17 residues. CDR3 DNA sequence: TGTGCCAGCAGCTTACTGGTTTCTGTGGGCGGGGGATACGAGCAGTACTTC. Translated, it gives CASSLLVSVGGGYEQYF.

This chain uses TRBV7-6 with TRBJ2-1, with D perhaps TRBD1 (6 bases). The CDR3 spans 15 residues. Trimming shortened V by 8 bases and J by 9 bases, and 23 bases separated the two germline ends. CDR1 is SGHVS, CDR2 FNYEAQ, per germline. CDR3 region: CASSLLKFRGSEQFF. The CDR3 nucleotides read TGTGCCAGCTCGCTCCTGAAATTTAGGGGGAGTGAGCAGTTCTTC.

The chain employs TRBV5-5 and TRBJ2-7, with 9 bases lining up with TRBD1. The CDR3 sequence is 15 residues long. Germline CDR1 SGHKS, CDR2 YYEKEE (reference sequence). The J segment lost 2 bases and the V segment lost 2 bases, leaving 5 bases of the junction unmatched. CDR3 sequence: CASSLRQGGTYEQYF. DNA for the CDR3: TGTGCCAGCAGCTTAAGACAGGGGGGGACCTACGAGCAGTACTTC.

This chain connects TRBV18 to TRBJ1-1; tentatively, D is TRBD1 (6 bases). V was cut by 6 bases and J by 1 base, with 21 bases left in between. The CDR3 has 17 residues. Per the germline V gene, CDR1 is KGHSH and CDR2 is LQKENI. CDR3 coding DNA: TGTGCCAGCTCCCTCCAGCAAGGGACACACCCGAACACTGAAGCTTTCTTT. It is translated as CASSLQQGTHPNTEAFF.

The chain couples TRBV7-8 to TRBJ1-1; D is unresolved. CDR1 SGHVS and CDR2 FQNEAQ come from the germline V gene. This CDR3 contains 15 residues. The V and J ends lost 5 bases and 6 bases respectively, with 19 bases between them. This CDR3 is CASSPEVNLKAEAFF. In DNA, the CDR3 is TGTGCCAGCAGCCCAGAAGTGAACTTAAAGGCTGAAGCTTTCTTT.

The chain is built from TRBV18 and TRBJ1-2; no clear D. Trimming shortened V by 4 bases and J by 1 base, and 19 bases separated the two germline ends. Germline V gives CDR1 KGHSH, CDR2 LQKENI. The CDR3 length is 17 residues. The CDR3 bases are TGTGCCAGCTCACTCAGACTACAGAACACTATTAACTATGGCTACACCTTC. This gives the protein CASSLRLQNTINYGYTF.

This sequence joins TRBV28 and TRBJ2-3; 12 nucleotides match TRBD2. V trimming: 5 bases; J trimming: 4 bases; junction bases outside the gene matches: 10. Germline V gene lookup returns CDR1 MDHEN and CDR2 SYDVKM. CDR3 length equals 17 residues. The CDR3 spells CASSQTRTSGVPDTQYF. The CDR3 DNA follows: TGTGCCAGCAGTCAAACCCGGACTAGCGGGGTCCCAGATACGCAGTATTTT.

The V call is TRBV28, the J call TRBJ1-4, with TRBD1 identical over 9 bases. CDR1 and CDR2 (germline): MDHEN, SYDVKM. With 6 bases clipped from V and 3 bases from J, the junction kept 14 bases outside the gene matches. The CDR3 spans 18 residues. Written as DNA, the CDR3 is TGTGCCAGCAGGAAAGGACAGGGGTTGATTAGAGCTAATGAAAAACTGTTTTTT. Encoded protein: CASRKGQGLIRANEKLFF.

This clone was seen more than once but under ten times. V gene TRBV18 combines with J gene TRBJ1-5; perhaps TRBD1 as D (6 bases). Germline V gene sequence: CDR1 KGHSH, CDR2 LQKENI. The CDR3 length is 15 residues. Trimming shortened V by 4 bases and J by 2 bases, and 12 bases separated the two germline ends. DNA for the CDR3: TGTGCCAGCTCACAGGGGGGGGATGGCAATCAGCCCCAGCATTTT. Encoded protein: CASSQGGDGNQPQHF.

The chain recombines TRBV6-5 with TRBJ1-1, with TRBD1 identical over 8 bases. This CDR3 has 13 residues. Losses at the gene ends were 8 bases for V and 3 bases for J; bases not matched to a gene: 5. Germline V gene data show CDR1 as MNHEY and CDR2 as SVGAGI. The CDR3 region is CASGDRLDTEAFF. For the CDR3, the DNA is TGTGCCAGCGGGGACAGGTTAGACACTGAAGCTTTCTTT.

This chain uses TRBV4-3 with TRBJ1-2; D gene ambiguous. The V and J ends lost 4 bases and 4 bases respectively, with 10 bases between them. CDR3 length: 13 residues. CDR1 LGHNA and CDR2 YSLEER come from the germline V gene. The CDR3 DNA is TGCGCCAGCAGCCCTCGGACGCTCTATGGCTACACCTTC. Translating gives CASSPRTLYGYTF.

This chain joins TRBV10-1 and TRBJ2-2; perhaps D is TRBD1 or TRBD2 (6 bases each). There are 14 residues in the CDR3. V was shortened by 2 bases and J by 5 bases, with 9 bases between the two germline ends. Germline V CDR1 and CDR2: WNHNN, SYGVQD (reference sequence). DNA of the CDR3: TGCGCCAGCAGTGAGGGGGGGCGGACCGGGGAGCTGTTTTTT. Translating gives CASSEGGRTGELFF.

This clone showed up just a few times. The J gene is TRBJ1-6, the V gene TRBV6-5, with TRBD1 as a possible D gene (5 bases). Looked up from germline, CDR1 is MNHEY and CDR2 is SVGAGI. V shed 3 bases and J shed 12 bases, with 15 bases lying between them. CDR3 length: 14 amino acids. Written as DNA, the CDR3 is TGTGCCAGCAGTTATCAGCAGGGCACGGGACCCCTCCACTTT. Translating gives CASSYQQGTGPLHF.